This T cell receptor (beta chain) was documented in a study of blood T cell repertoires in COVID-19. On the study more broadly: From the United States, Italy and Spain came samples of acute and convalescent COVID-19. The analysed material was cDNA or gDNA that came from T cells, B-cell-depleted T cells, or PBMCs.

In this sample, this clone turned up once. Original processing methods: Nucleated cell number was recorded as an estimate derived from reference gene primer amplification. Profiling relied on immunoSEQ multiplex PCR, and the TCRdb table lists in-frame clones only, not all of them. For V, J and clone size, that table is used; D and trimming come from the DNA. The data contain 300,000 to 400,000 clones, over 75% of them seen just once; the ten biggest clones take up 1%. The sequenced material came from peripheral blood. This clonotype was obtained from a man between 50 and 59 years old with active or convalescent COVID-19.

This CDR3 is CASSLTGGPTPNTGELFF. DNA for the CDR3: TGTGCCAGCAGCTTAACCGGGGGGCCTACGCCGAACACCGGGGAGCTGTTTTTT. The chain recombines TRBV7-3 with TRBJ2-2; tentative D call: TRBD2 (7 bases). This CDR3 region has 18 residues. Germline-derived CDR1 and CDR2 are SGHTA and FQGTGA. Trimming took off 0 bases at V and 0 bases at J, with 14 bases between the two ends.